The 21 T cell receptor beta chains in this list originate from one sample, sequenced in a study of vaccination and CD4 T cells after COVID-19. The treatment: roughly 10-day PBMC culture with coronavirus spike peptide pools or control peptides (ViraFEST assay). These receptors have no identified antigens. The Oncomine TCR Beta short-read assay generated sequence data from the DNA of cultured CD4+ T cells. One entry per CDR3 protein results from TCRdb running MiXCR on the PCR reads. The repertoire holds some 20,000 distinct CDR3 sequences, with roughly two fifths as singletons. Material for sequencing was CD4+ T cells from blood, cultured in vitro. The receptors originated from a human donor who had recovered from COVID-19.

This clonotype came up once. The chain couples TRBV9 to TRBJ2-1, with 9 bases lining up with TRBD1. The length of the CDR3 is 15 residues. V gave up 3 bases and J gave up 5 bases; unmatched junction bases: 6. Per germline, CDR1 SGDLS and CDR2 YYNGEE. The CDR3 region has the DNA TGTGCCAGCAGCGGTAGGACAGGGGTTGACAATGAGCAGTTCTTC. Its translation is CASSGRTGVDNEQFF.

The V call is TRBV6-1, the J call TRBJ2-6, with D perhaps matching TRBD2 (7 bases). V was clipped by 8 bases and J by 0 bases, with 14 bases between them. This CDR3 is 16 amino acids long. Germline-derived CDR1 and CDR2 are MNHNS and SASEGT. CDR3 nucleotides: TGTGCCAGCGGCGACGGGGGGCACTCTGGGGCCAACGTCCTGACTTTC. Translating gives CASGDGGHSGANVLTF.

The chain recombines TRBV6-1 with TRBJ1-5; 9 nucleotides agree with TRBD1. CDR1 MNHNS and CDR2 SASEGT come from the germline V gene. The CDR3 length is 15 residues. The J segment lost 5 bases and the V segment lost 7 bases, leaving 9 bases of the junction unmatched. The CDR3 DNA reads as TGTGCCAGCACCATGACAGGGGGATACTATCAGCCCCAGCATTTT. Translation gives CASTMTGGYYQPQHF.

The chain links TRBV6-5 to TRBJ2-2, with D unresolved. CDR1 is MNHEY and CDR2 is SVGAGI in the germline V gene. Between the trimmed V and J ends, which lost 2 bases and 6 bases, there was a span of 4 bases. The CDR3 loop spans 12 amino acids. CDR3 DNA sequence: TGTGCCAGCAGTTACGGGTCCGGGGAGCTGTTTTTT. Translating gives CASSYGSGELFF.

The chain links TRBV12-3 or TRBV12-4 to TRBJ2-3; D uncertain. V lost 3 bases and J lost 6, with 7 bases in between. This CDR3 has 12 amino acids. The CDR3 DNA sequence: TGTGCCAGCAGTTTTAGTTACGATACGCAGTATTTT. Amino acid sequence: CASSFSYDTQYF.

The rearrangement joins TRBV5-4 to TRBJ1-2, with TRBD1 identical over 7 bases. CDR1 SGHNT and CDR2 YYREEE come from the germline V gene (reference sequence). Trimming removed 3 bases from V and 2 bases from J; junction bases left unmatched: 7. The CDR3 covers 15 residues. The CDR3 DNA sequence: TGTGCCAGCAGCTCACCGGGACAGCTAAACTATGGCTACACCTTC. Protein product: CASSSPGQLNYGYTF.

The chain has TRBV6-5 and TRBJ2-7, with TRBD2 matching 8 bases. Germline V gives CDR1 MNHEY, CDR2 SVGAGI. After removal of 4 bases from V and 5 bases from J, the junction contained 13 bases not matched to a gene. The CDR3 sequence is 16 residues long. The CDR3 here is CASSSHAGGGGNEQYF. Here the CDR3 DNA reads TGTGCCAGCAGTTCCCACGCCGGGGGGGGAGGGAACGAGCAGTACTTC.

This clonotype was seen a handful of times. The V call is TRBV28, the J call TRBJ2-2; D possibly corresponds to TRBD2 (6 bases). CDR1 MDHEN and CDR2 SYDVKM come from the germline V gene. V lost 4 bases and J 3 bases, leaving 9 bases between the germline ends. The CDR3 sequence is 14 residues long. The CDR3: CASSSGSYTGELFF. The CDR3 nucleotides read TGTGCCAGCAGTTCCGGGAGTTACACCGGGGAGCTGTTTTTT.

The CDR3 DNA reads as TGTGCCAGCAGCTTTATGACTAGCGGGATTTACGAGCAGTACTTC. Translating it yields CASSFMTSGIYEQYF. The chain couples TRBV7-2 to TRBJ2-7, with TRBD2 identical over 11 bases. Germline V lookup: CDR1 SGHTA, CDR2 FQGNSA. CDR3 size: 15 residues. V trimming: 3 bases; J trimming: 4 bases; junction bases outside the gene matches: 5.

The genes are TRBV10-3 and TRBJ1-1, with a weak D call TRBD1 (5 bases). Trimming stripped 11 bases from V and 4 bases from J, with 17 bases between. Germline loops: CDR1 ENHRY, CDR2 SYGVKD. The CDR3 covers 13 residues. CDR3 bases: TGTGCCGCCCATTGGGGCACAGGCACTGAAGCTTTCTTT. It codes for CAAHWGTGTEAFF.

The gene calls are TRBV7-2 and TRBJ2-3; TRBD2 is a possible D gene (6 bases). Trimming took off 0 bases at V and 2 bases at J, with 15 bases between the two ends. This CDR3 comprises 17 residues. Germline V gene lookup returns CDR1 SGHTA and CDR2 FQGNSA. The CDR3: CASSLAPRGGITDTQYF. The DNA for the CDR3 is TGTGCCAGCAGCTTAGCCCCCCGGGGCGGGATCACAGATACGCAGTATTTT.

This clonotype came up a few times. The chain uses TRBV6-1 and TRBJ1-6; TRBD1 matches at 8 bases. The CDR3 is 14 amino acids. V was pared by 1 base and J by 10 bases, with 3 bases of the junction left unmatched. The germline V gene encodes CDR1 MNHNS and CDR2 SASEGT. The CDR3 region is CASSEVTGGSPLHF. The CDR3, as DNA: TGTGCCAGCAGTGAAGTAACAGGGGGATCACCCCTCCACTTT.

This sequence joins TRBV20-1 and TRBJ2-1; TRBD1 is a possible D gene (5 bases). Germline V CDR1 and CDR2: DFQATT, SNEGSKA (reference sequence). V was cut by 5 bases and J by 8 bases, with 13 bases left in between. The CDR3 runs to 12 residues. CDR3: CSAPQGWDEQFF. The CDR3 DNA reads as TGCAGTGCTCCCCAGGGATGGGATGAGCAGTTCTTC.

The rearrangement joins TRBV23-1 to TRBJ1-5; D not resolved. TRBV23-1 is an ORF for which the function is uncertain. V lost 3 bases, J lost 8 bases, and 26 bases lay in between. The CDR3 sequence is 18 residues long. CDR3: CASSHYPGPTPISKPQHF. In DNA form, the CDR3 reads TGCGCCAGCAGTCATTATCCGGGTCCAACACCAATATCCAAGCCCCAGCATTTT.

The gene calls are TRBV15 and TRBJ2-2, with D uncertain. Germline V CDR1 and CDR2: LNHNV, YYDKDF (reference sequence). Deletions cut 0 bases from V and 0 bases from J, with 2 bases between. CDR3 length: 14 amino acids. The CDR3 DNA is TGTGCCACCAGCAGAGATCCGAACACCGGGGAGCTGTTTTTT. Translated, it gives CATSRDPNTGELFF.

The chain links TRBV6-5 to TRBJ2-3; D is unresolved. Trimming cost V 0 bases and J 0 bases, with 10 bases left between them. Germline CDR1 MNHEY, CDR2 SVGAGI. The CDR3 runs 16 residues. The CDR3, as DNA: TGTGCCAGCAGTTACTCGCGGATAACTAGCACAGATACGCAGTATTTT. This codes for CASSYSRITSTDTQYF.

This clonotype appeared once. V and J are TRBV5-1 and TRBJ2-2; 7 bases fit TRBD2. This CDR3 comprises 17 residues. After removal of 5 bases from V and 2 bases from J, the junction contained 12 bases not matched to a gene. Germline V gives CDR1 SGHRS, CDR2 YFSETQ. CDR3 amino acids: CASRAGYQRDNTGELFF. Written as DNA, the CDR3 is TGCGCCAGCAGAGCGGGTTACCAGCGGGACAACACCGGGGAGCTGTTTTTT.

J is TRBJ1-6 and V is TRBV5-6; D is perhaps TRBD1 (5 bases). The CDR3 is made up of 15 amino acids. In germline, CDR1 is SGHDT, CDR2 YYEEEE. Trimming stripped 0 bases from V and 6 bases from J, with 10 bases between. CDR3 DNA: TGTGCCAGCAGCTTGGAGGGGTACTCTAATTCACCCCTCCACTTT. It encodes CASSLEGYSNSPLHF.

The rearrangement links TRBV6-1 to TRBJ2-4; 9 nucleotides agree with TRBD1. CDR3 size: 15 residues. V was pared by 6 bases and J by 6 bases, with 9 bases of the junction left unmatched. CDR1 is MNHNS and CDR2 is SASEGT in the germline V gene. Written as DNA, the CDR3 is TGTGCCAGCAGCATAGACAGGGGGTCCTCAAACATTCAGTACTTC. It is translated as CASSIDRGSSNIQYF.

V is TRBV2 and J is TRBJ2-3, with 10 bases identical to TRBD2. CDR3 size: 15 residues. Germline V gives CDR1 SNHLY, CDR2 FYNNEI. V lost 5 bases, J lost 0 bases, and 2 bases stayed unmatched. CDR3 sequence: CASSRSGGSTDTQYF. CDR3 sequence (DNA): TGTGCCAGCAGTCGTAGCGGGGGGAGCACAGATACGCAGTATTTT.

This chain connects TRBV10-3 to TRBJ1-2, with a tentative D call TRBD1 (6 bases). The CDR3 is 13 amino acids. V gave up 2 bases and J gave up 5 bases, with 9 bases separating them. Germline V CDR1 and CDR2: ENHRY, SYGVKD. The CDR3, as DNA: TGTGCCATCAGTGAGACAGGGAGTTATGGCTACACCTTC. This gives the protein CAISETGSYGYTF.